This T cell receptor beta chain was captured by sequencing in a study of Graves' ophthalmopathy and Graves' hyperthyroidism. RNA served as the template for amplifying TCR beta CDR3 regions. The library came from an HTBI-primed first-round RT-PCR and a second-round multiplex PCR. TCRdb called the multiplex PCR reads again in MiXCR, with one record for every CDR3 protein. The sample yields around 1,200,000 distinct CDR3 sequences, about 36% seen once. New diagnoses, under 2 months' duration, and ages 18 to 65 characterized the hyperthyroidism patients. Study-wide points: Sensitivity of roughly 88% and specificity of around 80% were achieved when a 13-signature model separated ophthalmopathy from stable hyperthyroidism. Blood also contained most of the expanded thyroid clonotypes above 0.001 frequency. The model predicted ophthalmopathy progression with more than 70% sensitivity and under 75% specificity.

Germline V lookup: CDR1 SNHLY, CDR2 FYNNEI. The ends lost 5 bases at V and 6 bases at J; junction bases unmatched: 5. The CDR3 loop spans 13 amino acids. At least ten counts were recorded for this clonotype. What it recognizes is unknown. The J gene is TRBJ2-7, the V gene TRBV2; 9 bases align to TRBD1. Material for sequencing was peripheral blood or thyroid tissue (not recorded which). The TCR originated in an adult man with Graves' hyperthyroidism. The CDR3 loop is CASSTGTGSEQYF. CDR3 bases: TGTGCCAGCAGTACCGGGACAGGGTCCGAGCAGTACTTC.